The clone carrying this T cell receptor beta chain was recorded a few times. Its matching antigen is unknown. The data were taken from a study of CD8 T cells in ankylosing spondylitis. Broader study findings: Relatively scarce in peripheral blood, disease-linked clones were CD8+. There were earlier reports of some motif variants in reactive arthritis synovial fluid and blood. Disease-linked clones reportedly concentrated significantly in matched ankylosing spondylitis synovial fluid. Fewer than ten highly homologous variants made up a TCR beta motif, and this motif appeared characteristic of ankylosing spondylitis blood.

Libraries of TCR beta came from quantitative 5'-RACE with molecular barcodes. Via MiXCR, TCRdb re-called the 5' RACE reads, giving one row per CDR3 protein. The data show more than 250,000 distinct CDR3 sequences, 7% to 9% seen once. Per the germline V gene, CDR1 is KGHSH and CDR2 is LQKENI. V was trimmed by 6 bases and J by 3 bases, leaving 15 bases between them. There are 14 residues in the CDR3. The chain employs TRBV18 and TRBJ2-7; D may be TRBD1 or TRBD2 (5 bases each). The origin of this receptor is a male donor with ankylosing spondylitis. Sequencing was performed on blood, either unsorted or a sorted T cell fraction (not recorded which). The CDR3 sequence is CASSTTGRSYEQYF. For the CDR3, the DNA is TGTGCCAGCTCGACGACGGGACGGAGCTACGAGCAGTACTTC. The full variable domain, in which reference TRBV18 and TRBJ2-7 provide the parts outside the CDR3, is NAGVMQNPRHLVRRRGQEARLRCSPMKGHSHVYWYRQLPEEGLKFMVYLQKENIIDESGMPKERFSAEFPKEGPSILRIQQVVRGDSAAYFCASSTTGRSYEQYFGPGTRLTVT.